The source of this T cell receptor (beta chain) is a study of T-cell reconstitution after alpha-beta-depleted transplantation in children. Only a few counts were recorded for this clonotype. As it was prepared, the TCRbeta library received unique molecular identifiers. Each CDR3 protein gets one entry after TCRdb re-called the PCR reads with MiXCR. The data hold hundreds of thousands of distinct CDR3 sequences, with 10% to 15% observed a single time. Material: PBMCs, obtained from the stem cell graft. This clonotype originated in a human donor who donated a stem cell graft to a child with Fanconi anemia.

This chain's CDR3 is CSASKREADTQYF. CDR3 nucleotide sequence: TGCAGTGCAAGCAAGAGGGAGGCAGATACGCAGTATTTT. The chain recombines TRBV20-1 with TRBJ2-3, with D perhaps TRBD2 (6 bases). The CDR3 spans 13 residues. CDR1 is DFQATT and CDR2 is SNEGSKA in the germline V gene (reference sequence). The germline V and J ends were trimmed by 6 bases and 4 bases, with 14 bases remaining between them.